These 15 T cell receptor beta chains originate from one sample sequenced in a study of cytomegalovirus exposure and HLA in healthy donors. With 60 Vbeta and 13 Jbeta primers, the PCR was carried out. Sequencing used immunoSEQ multiplex PCR; TCRdb keeps in-frame clones, though not all of them. The sample carries 210,000 or so clones, around 84% recorded once. Source material: PBMCs. Every receptor here comes from a girl aged 2 to 9 in good health and CMV-seronegative.

A remark on this clone: A read error may produce the germline difference seen at one junction end. The V call is TRBV5-4, the J call TRBJ1-3; the match to TRBD1 covers 7 bases. In germline, CDR1 is SGHNT, CDR2 YYREEE (reference sequence). The CDR3 is 13 amino acids. The CDR3 coding sequence is TGTGCCAGCAGCTTCCGGGACAGCCTATTGTCGGATTTT. Its translation: CASSFRDSLLSDF. Combining the CDR3 with reference TRBV5-4 and TRBJ1-3 gives the whole variable domain ETGVTQSPTHLIKTRGQQVTLRCSSQSGHNTVSWYQQALGQGPQFIFQYYREEENGRGNFPPRFSGLQFPNYSSELNVNALELDDSALYLCASSFRDSLLSDFGEGSWLTVV.

The count of this clone is one. The rearrangement joins TRBV7-9 to TRBJ2-5, with 14 bases aligning to TRBD2. This CDR3 has 17 amino acids. The germline gives CDR1 SEHNR, CDR2 FQNEAQ (reference sequence). The V and J ends lost 5 bases and 5 bases, in that order; junction bases with no gene match: 10. This CDR3 is CASSGGTSGGPRETQYF. The DNA of the CDR3 is TGTGCCAGCAGCGGGGGGACTAGCGGGGGCCCTCGTGAGACCCAGTACTTC.

The chain links TRBV5-4 to TRBJ2-1; 16 bases are a match to TRBD2. CDR3 length: 19 residues. Germline-derived CDR1 and CDR2 are SGHNT and YYREEE (reference sequence). The trim removed 5 bases at V and 1 base at J, leaving 9 bases unmatched. Here the CDR3 reads CASSLSGLAGGQSYNEQFF. CDR3 nucleotide sequence: TGTGCCAGCAGTCTGTCGGGACTAGCGGGGGGGCAGTCCTACAATGAGCAGTTCTTC.

In this sample, this clone turned up a few times. This chain uses TRBV5-6 with TRBJ1-2; the D gene is possibly TRBD1 (6 bases). The CDR3 covers 15 residues. V shed 0 bases and J shed 4 bases, with 13 bases lying between them. In germline, CDR1 is SGHDT, CDR2 YYEEEE. CDR3 coding DNA: TGTGCCAGCAGCTTGGATGTGGGCAGGGGCTATGGCTACACCTTC. This sequence encodes CASSLDVGRGYGYTF.

The J gene is TRBJ2-7, the V gene TRBV15, with a tentative D call TRBD2 (5 bases). The V end lost 8 bases, the J end lost 3 bases, and 14 bases lay between the germline ends. The CDR3 totals 13 residues. CDR1 is LNHNV and CDR2 is YYDKDF in the germline V gene (reference sequence). CDR3 DNA: TGTGCCACCGGAAAAGGACTCGACTACGAGCAGTACTTC. Its protein is CATGKGLDYEQYF.

This chain joins TRBV2 and TRBJ1-2; 8 nucleotides match TRBD1. Per the germline V gene, CDR1 is SNHLY and CDR2 is FYNNEI. V trimming: 5 bases; J trimming: 5 bases; junction bases outside the gene matches: 7. The CDR3 extends over 14 amino acids. CDR3 protein: CASSQGTGGYGYTF. The CDR3 DNA is TGTGCCAGCAGTCAGGGGACAGGAGGTTATGGCTACACCTTC.

The chain recombines TRBV5-4 with TRBJ2-5, with D possibly TRBD2 on 6 matching bases. Germline V gene sequence: CDR1 SGHNT, CDR2 YYREEE (reference sequence). The ends were cut back, 3 bases at V and 5 bases at J, with 20 bases in the middle. The CDR3 is 16 amino acids. CDR3 DNA sequence: TGTGCCAGCAGCTCGAGGAGGGCGGGGAGGTGGGAGACCCAGTACTTC. Protein sequence: CASSSRRAGRWETQYF.

The chain couples TRBV30 to TRBJ2-4; D is perhaps TRBD2 (5 bases). The V and J ends lost 0 bases and 6 bases respectively, with 12 bases between them. Germline V gives CDR1 GTSNPN, CDR2 SVGIG (reference sequence). The CDR3 length is 14 residues. This CDR3 is CAWSVMDGGNIQYF. CDR3 coding DNA: TGTGCCTGGAGTGTAATGGACGGAGGAAACATTCAGTACTTC.

The J gene is TRBJ2-7, the V gene TRBV27, with D possibly TRBD1 on 8 matching bases. Germline CDR1 and CDR2: MNHEY and SMNVEV (reference sequence). The CDR3 consists of 15 residues. The ends were cut back, 7 bases at V and 6 bases at J, with 22 bases in the middle. CDR3 loop: CASKVQGAGVSEQYF. The DNA of the CDR3 is TGTGCCAGCAAGGTCCAGGGGGCGGGAGTATCCGAGCAGTACTTC.

The rearrangement links TRBV7-2 to TRBJ2-1; TRBD2 matches at 7 bases. The J segment lost 0 bases and the V segment lost 5 bases, leaving 4 bases of the junction unmatched. From germline, CDR1 is SGHTA and CDR2 FQGNSA. The CDR3 contains 15 residues. For the CDR3, the DNA is TGTGCCAGCAGCCGACTAGCAAGCTCCTACAATGAGCAGTTCTTC. Its translation: CASSRLASSYNEQFF.

The gene calls are TRBV5-1 and TRBJ2-3; weak D call: TRBD2 (6 bases). The germline V gene encodes CDR1 SGHRS and CDR2 YFSETQ. CDR3 length: 14 residues. Trimming removed 4 bases from V and 6 bases from J, with 15 bases in between. The CDR3 sequence is CASSAGTPSDTQYF. DNA of the CDR3: TGCGCCAGCAGCGCCGGGACTCCCTCCGATACGCAGTATTTT.

The CDR3 coding sequence is TGTGCCAGCAGCCCTATAGCGGGGGGCCTTGCCTACGAGCAGTACTTC. Translated: CASSPIAGGLAYEQYF. This rearrangement joins TRBV9 to TRBJ2-7, with 10 bases that match TRBD2. Germline V gives CDR1 SGDLS, CDR2 YYNGEE. V lost 4 bases, J lost 2 bases, and 9 bases stayed unmatched. The CDR3 covers 16 residues.

The chain links TRBV7-2 to TRBJ2-1; D perhaps matches TRBD2 (6 bases). Germline values: CDR1 SGHTA, CDR2 FQGNSA. Trimming removed 4 bases at V and 4 bases at J, with 11 bases between. CDR3 size: 14 residues. CDR3 DNA sequence: TGTGCCAGCAGCTCTCGGGGGAGATACAATGAGCAGTTCTTC. This encodes CASSSRGRYNEQFF.

Only a few counts were recorded for this clone. This chain links TRBV28 with TRBJ1-3, with D perhaps TRBD1 (5 bases). This CDR3 comprises 20 residues. Germline loops: CDR1 MDHEN, CDR2 SYDVKM. V was clipped by 5 bases and J by 1 base, with 27 bases between them. CDR3 in amino acids: CASSPRRGIDGLKSGNTIYF. The CDR3 nucleotides are TGTGCCAGCAGTCCCAGACGGGGGATCGACGGCCTTAAATCTGGAAACACCATATATTTT.

The J gene is TRBJ1-1, the V gene TRBV5-1, with D possibly matching TRBD1 (6 bases). This CDR3 is 16 amino acids long. V gave up 0 bases and J gave up 2 bases, with 14 bases separating them. CDR1 is SGHRS, CDR2 YFSETQ, per germline. The CDR3 DNA is TGCGCCAGCAGCTTGGGCCCCTTACAGGGTAACACTGAAGCTTTCTTT. Protein: CASSLGPLQGNTEAFF.